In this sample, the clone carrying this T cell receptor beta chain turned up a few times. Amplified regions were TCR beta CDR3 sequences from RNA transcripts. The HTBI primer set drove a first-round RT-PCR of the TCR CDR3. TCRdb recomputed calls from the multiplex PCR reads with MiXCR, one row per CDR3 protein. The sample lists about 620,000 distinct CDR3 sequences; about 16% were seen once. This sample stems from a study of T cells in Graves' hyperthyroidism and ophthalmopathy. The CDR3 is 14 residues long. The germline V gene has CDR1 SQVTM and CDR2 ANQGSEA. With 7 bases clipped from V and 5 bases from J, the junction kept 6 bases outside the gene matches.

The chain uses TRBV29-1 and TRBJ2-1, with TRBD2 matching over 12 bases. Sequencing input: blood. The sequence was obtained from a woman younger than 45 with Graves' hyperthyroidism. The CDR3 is CSDITSGGNNEQFF. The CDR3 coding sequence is TGCAGCGATATTACTAGCGGGGGGAACAATGAGCAGTTCTTC.